This T cell receptor (beta chain) comes out of a study of T cell clonotyping in hematopoietic cell transplantation. Recipient blood drawn about 28 days pretransplant and days 30, 100, 180 after. From germline, CDR1 is MNHNS and CDR2 SASEGT. The CDR3 contains 12 residues. V lost 2 bases to trimming and J lost 4 bases, with 6 bases between them. Study-wide results and limits: Pathologically expanded recipient clonotypes increased progressively from day 30 to day 180 as diversity fell. CD4 and CD8 repertoire contributions could not be separated without sorting. Graft donor and pretransplant recipient Inverse Simpson Index values predicted broader posttransplant TCR diversity.

Of note for this clone: Its cognate antigen is unknown.

Libraries were prepared by immunoSEQ multiplex PCR; TCRdb keeps only in-frame clonotypes and omits some of them. Of some 15,000 clones listed, over 50% are singletons. The clonotype originates from a male patient aged 50 to 59 who had an allogeneic stem cell transplant from an unrelated donor, so T cells may come from the graft donor. Some clones in this sample may be carry-over from other donors' samples. V gene TRBV6-1 combines with J gene TRBJ2-7; weak D call: TRBD1 (6 bases). Source: PBMCs, taken 30 days after allogeneic stem cell transplant. CDR3 in DNA: TGTGCCAGCAGTGAACAGGGGTACGAGCAGTACTTC. This sequence encodes CASSEQGYEQYF.